This T cell receptor beta chain was sequenced for a study of blood T cells in healthy people across ages. Study background: About one barcoded beta molecule per two T cells came from capture by template switching. Study-wide results and limits: Investigators viewed diversity estimates from one million T cells as underestimates, the study reported.

CDR3 length: 16 amino acids. Germline loops: CDR1 WNHNN, CDR2 SYGVQD (reference sequence). V was clipped by 1 base and J by 3 bases, with 15 bases between them. As for this clonotype: Its antigen is still unknown.

For the second PCR, which ran for about 7 to 11 cycles, a sample-barcoded 5' primer and a J-beta primer mix were used. TCRdb redid the calling of the 5' RACE reads with MiXCR, one entry per CDR3 protein. The sample carries fewer than 2,000,000 distinct CDR3 sequences, about 39% recorded once. The sequence was collected from a human donor in good health. The V gene is TRBV10-1, the J gene TRBJ1-2; possible D gene TRBD1, 5 bases. Input material: blood. Written as DNA, the CDR3 is TGCGCCAGCAGTGAGTTCCCTCATGGGGCACACTATGGCTACACCTTC. Encoded protein: CASSEFPHGAHYGYTF.